The sequence of this T cell receptor (beta chain) was determined in a study of blood T cell repertoires in COVID-19. Assay: immunoSEQ multiplex PCR; the TCRdb copy retains only in-frame clones and omits some. The sample holds a few hundred thousand clones, 90% seen once. The origin of this receptor is a man younger than 35 who had recovered from COVID-19. Sequenced input: PBMCs or T cells enriched from blood (not recorded which).

CDR3 DNA: TGTGCCAGCAGTGAACAGCCTAATGAAAAACTGTTTTTT. This encodes CASSEQPNEKLFF. V gene TRBV6-4 combines with J gene TRBJ1-4; D is unclear. Germline lookup yields CDR1 MRHNA and CDR2 SNTAGT. Trimming took off 3 bases at V and 3 bases at J, with 5 bases between the two ends. The CDR3 is 13 residues long.